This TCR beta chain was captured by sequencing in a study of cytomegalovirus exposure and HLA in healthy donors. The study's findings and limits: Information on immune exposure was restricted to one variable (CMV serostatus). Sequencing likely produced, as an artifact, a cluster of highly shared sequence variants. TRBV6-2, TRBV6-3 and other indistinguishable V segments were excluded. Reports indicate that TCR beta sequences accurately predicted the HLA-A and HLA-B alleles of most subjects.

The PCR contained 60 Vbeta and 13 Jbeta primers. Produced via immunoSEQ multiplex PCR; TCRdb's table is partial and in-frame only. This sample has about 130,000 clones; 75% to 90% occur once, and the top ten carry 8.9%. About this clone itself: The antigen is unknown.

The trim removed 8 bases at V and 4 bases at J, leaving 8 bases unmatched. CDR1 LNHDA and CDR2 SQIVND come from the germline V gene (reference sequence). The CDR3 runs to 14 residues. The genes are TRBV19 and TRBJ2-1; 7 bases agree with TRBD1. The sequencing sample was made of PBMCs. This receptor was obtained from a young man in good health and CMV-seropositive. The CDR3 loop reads CASHPGTEYNEQFF. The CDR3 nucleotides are TGTGCCAGTCACCCCGGGACAGAATACAATGAGCAGTTCTTC.